What follows are 7 T cell receptor beta chains derived from one specimen sequenced in a study of low-dose radiotherapy and immunotherapy resistance in tumors. Regarding time point: before trial treatment. Gene-specific TRAV and TRBV primers were used for first-strand cDNA, covering alpha and beta chains. Both a constant-region primer and a V-primer adapter served to amplify TCRs across roughly 21 PCR cycles. TCRdb re-derived calls from the reads in MiXCR, one entry per CDR3 protein. In the table there are approximately 90,000 distinct CDR3 sequences, under 9.5% of which are singletons. The sample in question was PBMCs, obtained before treatment. The origin of the receptors is a male donor with prostate cancer.

The chain uses TRBV28 and TRBJ2-7; D might be TRBD2 (5 bases). Germline values: CDR1 MDHEN, CDR2 SYDVKM. The CDR3 spans 12 residues. The V end lost 4 bases, the J end lost 7 bases, and 11 bases lay between the germline ends. The CDR3: CASSYPRREQYF. In DNA form, the CDR3 reads TGTGCCAGCAGTTACCCCAGGAGGGAGCAGTACTTC.

This clonotype was seen many times. The chain is built from TRBV4-3 and TRBJ2-4, with TRBD2 identical over 7 bases. Trimming cost V 3 bases and J 6 bases; bases outside gene matches: 5. This CDR3 is 14 amino acids long. Germline V gene sequence: CDR1 LGHNA, CDR2 YSLEER. The CDR3 bases are TGCGCCAGCAGCCAGAACGCGGGGGTAAACATTCAGTACTTC. This sequence encodes CASSQNAGVNIQYF.

This clonotype occurred many times. The gene calls are TRBV29-1 and TRBJ2-1; 7 nucleotides agree with TRBD1. The CDR3 consists of 13 residues. Germline-derived CDR1 and CDR2 are SQVTM and ANQGSEA. Trimming took 4 bases from V and 4 from J; bases not matched to a gene: 4. Here the CDR3 reads CSVGQGRYNEQFF. The CDR3, as DNA: TGCAGCGTTGGACAGGGACGGTACAATGAGCAGTTCTTC.

This clonotype has at least ten counts. V and J are TRBV4-1 and TRBJ2-5; 8 nucleotides align to TRBD1. After removal of 5 bases from V and 5 bases from J, the junction contained 7 bases not matched to a gene. Germline CDR1 MGHRA, CDR2 YSYEKL. The CDR3 extends over 14 amino acids. CDR3: CASSADRERETQYF. The CDR3, as DNA: TGCGCCAGCAGCGCGGACAGGGAGAGGGAGACCCAGTACTTC.

This clonotype showed up many times. The chain employs TRBV7-9 and TRBJ2-7; a possible D gene is TRBD2 (5 bases). V was shortened by 3 bases and J by 0 bases, with 12 bases between the two germline ends. This CDR3 contains 15 residues. The germline V gene encodes CDR1 SEHNR and CDR2 FQNEAQ (reference sequence). As DNA, the CDR3 is TGTGCCAGCAGCTTTGGCGGGTTATCCTCCTACGAGCAGTACTTC. It yields the protein CASSFGGLSSYEQYF.

This clonotype was counted ten times or more. V usage is TRBV28 and J usage is TRBJ2-3, with 9 nucleotides matching TRBD1. J gave up 0 bases and V 5 bases, and 3 bases lay outside the gene matches. Germline V CDR1 and CDR2: MDHEN, SYDVKM. CDR3 length: 15 amino acids. The CDR3 is CASSRGQGSTDTQYF. The CDR3 DNA sequence: TGTGCCAGCAGTCGAGGACAGGGGAGCACAGATACGCAGTATTTT.

This clonotype was counted at least ten times. The rearrangement joins TRBV6-6 to TRBJ2-2; no clear D gene. CDR1 is MNHNY, CDR2 SVGAGI, per germline (reference sequence). The CDR3 covers 16 residues. With 5 bases removed from V and 0 bases from J, the gap between germline ends came to 13 bases. The CDR3 loop reads CASSQSGRSNTGELFF. CDR3 coding DNA: TGTGCCAGCAGTCAATCCGGCAGATCGAACACCGGGGAGCTGTTTTTT.